This T cell receptor beta chain was captured by sequencing in a study of neurological immune-mediated disorders. Via MiXCR, TCRdb re-called the 5' RACE reads, giving one row per CDR3 protein. Among nearly 45,000 distinct CDR3 sequences listed, 20% to 25% were seen once. The sample holds many counts of this clonotype. Time point denoted: technical triplicate 3. Stored at -80 C, 2 million PBMCs were the source of the unsorted libraries. The CDR3 is 12 amino acids. Trimming shortened V by 3 bases and J by 3 bases, and 5 bases separated the two germline ends. The germline gives CDR1 MGHDK, CDR2 SYGVNS. The receptor comes from a man between 60 and 70 years old with HTLV-1-associated myelopathy (HAM/TSP). Sequenced material: PBMCs. The chain is built from TRBV25-1 and TRBJ1-2, with D uncertain. CDR3: CASSDNDYGYTF. The DNA of the CDR3 is TGTGCCAGCAGTGATAACGACTATGGCTACACCTTC.